This T cell receptor (beta chain) was observed in a study of cytomegalovirus exposure and HLA in healthy donors. The CDR3 sequence is 13 residues long. The PCR contained 60 Vbeta and 13 Jbeta primers. TCRdb keeps only in-frame clones here, not all; method: immunoSEQ multiplex PCR. The table records some 150,000 clones, 70% to 80% of them present only once. This receptor was identified in a man in his late teens or twenties in good health and CMV-seropositive. V is TRBV21-1 and J is TRBJ1-2. TRBV21-1 is listed as a pseudogene. Input material: PBMCs. CDR3 nucleotides: TGTGCCAGCAGCAAAGCGCACGGGGGGGGCTACACCTTC. Residues: CASSKAHGGGYTF.